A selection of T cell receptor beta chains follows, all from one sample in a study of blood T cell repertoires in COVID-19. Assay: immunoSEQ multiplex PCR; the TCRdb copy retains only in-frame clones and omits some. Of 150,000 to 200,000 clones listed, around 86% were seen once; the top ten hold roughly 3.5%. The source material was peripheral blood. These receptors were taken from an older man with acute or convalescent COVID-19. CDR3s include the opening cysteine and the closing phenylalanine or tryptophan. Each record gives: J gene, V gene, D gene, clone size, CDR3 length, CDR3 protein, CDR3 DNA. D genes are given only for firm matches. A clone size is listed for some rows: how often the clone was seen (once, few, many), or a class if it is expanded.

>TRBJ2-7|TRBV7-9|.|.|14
CASSLLGHSYEQYF
TGTGCCAGCAGCTTATTAGGACATTCCTACGAGCAGTACTTC
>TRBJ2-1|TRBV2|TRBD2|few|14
CASSEYRGGNEQFF
TGTGCCAGCAGTGAATACCGGGGGGGGAATGAGCAGTTCTTC
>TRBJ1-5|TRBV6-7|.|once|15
CASIGKGWGHQPQHF
TGTGCCAGCATAGGGAAAGGGTGGGGCCATCAGCCCCAGCATTTT
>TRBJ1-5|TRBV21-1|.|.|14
CASSYDRGKQPQHF
TGTGCCAGCAGCTACGACAGGGGTAAGCAGCCCCAGCATTTT
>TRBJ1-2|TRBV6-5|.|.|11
CASGQYYGYTF
TGTGCCAGTGGGCAGTACTATGGCTACACCTTC
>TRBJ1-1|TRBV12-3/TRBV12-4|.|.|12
CASRDFHTEAFF
TGTGCCAGCAGGGACTTTCACACTGAAGCTTTCTTT
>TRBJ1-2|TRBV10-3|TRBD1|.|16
CAITGTGGSFNYGYTF
TGTGCCATCACCGGGACAGGGGGGAGTTTTAACTATGGCTACACCTTC
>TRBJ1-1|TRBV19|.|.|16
CASSMEQGWGPAEAFF
TGTGCCAGTAGTATGGAACAGGGATGGGGCCCCGCTGAAGCTTTCTTT
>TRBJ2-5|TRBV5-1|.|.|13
CASSLGGDGTQYF
TGCGCCAGCAGCTTGGGGGGGGACGGGACCCAGTACTTC
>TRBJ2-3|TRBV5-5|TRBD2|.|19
CASSYRTSGALSSTDTQYF
TGTGCCAGCAGCTATCGAACTAGCGGAGCTCTTTCTAGCACAGATACGCAGTATTTT
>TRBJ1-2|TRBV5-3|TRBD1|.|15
CARSLAMGRGNGYTF
TGTGCCAGAAGCTTGGCAATGGGCAGGGGGAATGGCTACACCTTC
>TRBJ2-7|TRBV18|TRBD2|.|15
CASSPLTGGTYEQYF
TGTGCCAGCTCACCACTTACGGGGGGGACCTACGAGCAGTACTTC
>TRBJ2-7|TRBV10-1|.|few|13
CASSPGNSYEQYF
TGCGCCAGCAGCCCCGGGAACTCCTACGAGCAGTACTTC
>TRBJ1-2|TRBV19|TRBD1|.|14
CASSLTGGSGGYTF
TGTGCCAGTAGTCTGACAGGGGGCAGTGGTGGCTACACCTTC
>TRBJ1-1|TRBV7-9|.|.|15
CASSPSARGVTEAFF
TGTGCCAGCAGCCCCTCGGCCAGGGGTGTAACTGAAGCTTTCTTT
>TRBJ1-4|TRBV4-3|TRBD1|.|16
CASSQALDRGSEKLFF
TGCGCCAGCAGCCAAGCCCTCGACAGGGGCTCTGAAAAACTGTTTTTT
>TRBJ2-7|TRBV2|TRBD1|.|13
CASRGGQGYEQYF
TGTGCCAGCAGAGGGGGACAGGGGTACGAGCAGTACTTC
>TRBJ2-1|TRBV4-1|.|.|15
CASSQVRKGNNEQFF
TGCGCCAGCAGCCAAGTTCGTAAGGGGAACAATGAGCAGTTCTTC
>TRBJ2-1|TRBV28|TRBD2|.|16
CASSPIRGAGGYEQFF
TGTGCCAGCAGTCCGATCCGAGGAGCGGGGGGCTATGAGCAGTTCTTC
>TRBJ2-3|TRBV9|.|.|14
CASSPLTSTDTQYF
TGTGCCAGCAGCCCTCTGACTAGCACAGATACGCAGTATTTT
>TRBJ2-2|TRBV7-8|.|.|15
CASSLTQGGTGELFF
TGTGCCAGCAGCTTAACCCAGGGCGGCACCGGGGAGCTGTTTTTT
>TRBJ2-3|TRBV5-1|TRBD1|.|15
CASSLAPRGTDTQYF
TGCGCCAGCAGCTTGGCCCCCAGGGGGACAGATACGCAGTATTTT
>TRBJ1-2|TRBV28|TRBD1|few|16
CASTMGTGSFLYGYTF
TGTGCCAGCACCATGGGGACAGGGTCCTTCCTCTATGGCTACACCTTC
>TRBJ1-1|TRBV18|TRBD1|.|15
CASSRGTGVATEAFF
TGTGCCAGCTCACGAGGGACAGGGGTCGCTACTGAAGCTTTCTTT
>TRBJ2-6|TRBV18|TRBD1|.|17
CASSIRDRVTGANVLTF
TGTGCCAGCTCGATCCGGGACAGGGTAACTGGGGCCAACGTCCTGACTTTC